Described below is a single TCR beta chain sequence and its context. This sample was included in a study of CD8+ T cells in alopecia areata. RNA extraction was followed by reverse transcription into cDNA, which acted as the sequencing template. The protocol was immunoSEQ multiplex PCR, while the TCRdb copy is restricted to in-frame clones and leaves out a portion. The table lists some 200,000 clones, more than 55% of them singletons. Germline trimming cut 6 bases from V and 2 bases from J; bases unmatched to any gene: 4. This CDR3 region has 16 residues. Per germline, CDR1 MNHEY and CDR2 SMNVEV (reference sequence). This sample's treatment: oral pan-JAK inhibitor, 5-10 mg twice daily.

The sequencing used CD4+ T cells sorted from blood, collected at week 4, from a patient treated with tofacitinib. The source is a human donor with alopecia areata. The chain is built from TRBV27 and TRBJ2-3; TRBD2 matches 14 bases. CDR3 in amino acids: CASSRLAGGHTDTQYF. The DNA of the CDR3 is TGTGCCAGCAGCCGACTAGCGGGGGGGCACACAGATACGCAGTATTTT.